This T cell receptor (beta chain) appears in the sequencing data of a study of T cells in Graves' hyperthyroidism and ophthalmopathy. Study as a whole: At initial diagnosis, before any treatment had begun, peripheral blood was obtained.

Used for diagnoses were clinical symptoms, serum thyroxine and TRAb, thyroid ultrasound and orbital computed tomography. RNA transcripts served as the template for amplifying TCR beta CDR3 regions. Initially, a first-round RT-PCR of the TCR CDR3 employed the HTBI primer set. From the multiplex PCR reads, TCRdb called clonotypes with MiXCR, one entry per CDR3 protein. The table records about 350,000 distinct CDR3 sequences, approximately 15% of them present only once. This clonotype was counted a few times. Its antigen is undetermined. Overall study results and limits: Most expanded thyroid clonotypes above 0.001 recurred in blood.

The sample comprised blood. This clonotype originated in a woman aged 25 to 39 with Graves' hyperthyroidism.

CDR3 nucleotides: TGTGCCAGCAGATTAGCGGGGAGTCCCCACGAGCAGTACTTC. Its protein is CASRLAGSPHEQYF. V and J are TRBV6-2 or TRBV6-3 and TRBJ2-7, with 8 bases that match TRBD2. Germline values: CDR1 MNHEY, CDR2 SVGEGT. The CDR3 runs 14 residues. The V segment lost 6 bases and the J segment 5 bases; nucleotides outside the gene matches: 9.